This TCR beta chain appears in the sequencing data of a study of cytomegalovirus exposure and HLA in healthy donors. Study-wide findings and caveats: When presence/absence was analysed, sequencing depth was taken to be roughly uniform across donors. One cluster of highly shared sequence variants probably arose as a sequencing artifact.

On this clone: Its target is not known.

All the people who gave samples were healthy bone marrow donors. The primer mix had 60 Vbeta and 13 Jbeta primers. Source study methods: In a later analysis, 75 million to 85 million unique TCR beta chains included roughly 11 million shared by two or more donors. Sequenced by immunoSEQ multiplex PCR; TCRdb stores in-frame clones only, minus some. D and trimming were read from the DNA, whereas the V and J calls and clone size are those reported in that table. The table has fewer than 200,000 clones, about two thirds seen once. With 2 bases clipped from V and 9 bases from J, the junction kept 8 bases outside the gene matches. The CDR3 length is 14 residues. CDR1 is SGHRS, CDR2 YFSETQ, per germline.

The chain couples TRBV5-1 to TRBJ2-7; 10 nucleotides agree with TRBD2. The sequenced sample was PBMCs. The source is a young woman in good health and CMV-seronegative. The CDR3 DNA reads TGCGCCAGCAGCTTTAGCGGGGGGTATGATGCGCAGTACTTC. It yields the protein CASSFSGGYDAQYF.